The 10 T cell receptor beta chains in this list originate from one sample, sequenced in a study of blood T cell repertoires in COVID-19. This table comes from immunoSEQ multiplex PCR, and its TCRdb copy is limited to in-frame clones, with some not included. The sample has hundreds of thousands of clones, around 89% seen once; the top ten hold approximately 8.8%. Input material: PBMCs or T cells enriched from blood (not recorded which). The receptors derive from a woman in her 40s who had recovered from COVID-19.

The rearrangement uses TRBV3-1 (or the pseudogene TRBV3-2) and TRBJ1-6; D may be TRBD1 (6 bases). CDR3 length equals 16 residues. V lost 5 bases to trimming and J lost 0 bases, with 11 bases between them. Germline V lookup: CDR1 LGHDT, CDR2 YNNKEL (reference sequence). CDR3 amino acids: CASSKIGGSYNSPLHF. The CDR3 DNA follows: TGTGCCAGCAGCAAGATAGGGGGCTCCTATAATTCACCCCTCCACTTT.

This clone was counted between two and nine times. The gene calls are TRBV4-1 and TRBJ1-5; D is unclear. This CDR3 is built from 15 residues. V was trimmed by 0 bases and J by 0 bases, leaving 6 bases between them. Germline V gene lookup returns CDR1 MGHRA and CDR2 YSYEKL. CDR3 coding DNA: TGCGCCAGCAGCCAAGATGCCTATAGCAATCAGCCCCAGCATTTT. This encodes CASSQDAYSNQPQHF.

The V gene is TRBV4-1, the J gene TRBJ2-1, with 8 positions matching TRBD1. Germline CDR1 MGHRA, CDR2 YSYEKL. V lost 0 bases, J lost 6 bases, and 4 bases stayed unmatched. The CDR3 is 15 residues long. CDR3 region: CASSQEDRALNEQFF. The CDR3 coding sequence is TGCGCCAGCAGCCAAGAGGACAGGGCGCTCAATGAGCAGTTCTTC.

A single count supports this clone. The chain recombines TRBV11-3 with TRBJ1-1; a possible D gene is TRBD1 (5 bases). Trimming removed 0 bases at V and 8 bases at J, with 10 bases between. Germline CDR1 reads SGHNT; CDR2 reads YENEEA. CDR3 length: 13 amino acids. Written as DNA, the CDR3 is TGTGCCAGCAGCTTAGAGGGGCCATCCGAAGCTTTCTTT. Protein sequence: CASSLEGPSEAFF.

V and J are TRBV13 and TRBJ2-3, with no clear D. This CDR3 comprises 14 residues. V lost 5 bases to trimming and J lost 0 bases, with 9 bases between them. Looked up from germline, CDR1 is PRHDT and CDR2 is FYEKMQ (reference sequence). The CDR3 coding sequence is TGTGCCAGCAGCCAATTGACTAGCACAGATACGCAGTATTTT. This translates into CASSQLTSTDTQYF.

This clone was recorded once. The rearrangement links TRBV18 to TRBJ2-5, with D possibly being TRBD2 (7 bases). The germline V and J ends were trimmed by 1 base and 1 base, with 13 bases remaining between them. This CDR3 is 16 amino acids long. Looked up from germline, CDR1 is KGHSH and CDR2 is LQKENI. CDR3 loop: CASSPRGGALQETQYF. The CDR3 DNA follows: TGTGCCAGCTCACCACGGGGGGGGGCCCTCCAAGAGACCCAGTACTTC.

This clone was counted once. The chain uses TRBV19 and TRBJ1-1; D unresolved. V was clipped by 5 bases and J by 8 bases, with 18 bases between them. Germline V gene data show CDR1 as LNHDA and CDR2 as SQIVND (reference sequence). CDR3 length: 14 amino acids. CDR3 nucleotide sequence: TGTGCCAGTAGTGGCTCAGGATCTCGGCGAGAAGCTTTCTTT. Translating gives CASSGSGSRREAFF.

This clone occurred a few times. The genes are TRBV28 and TRBJ2-6; 7 bases align to TRBD2. V trimming: 5 bases; J trimming: 0 bases; junction bases outside the gene matches: 7. CDR3 length: 17 amino acids. The germline gives CDR1 MDHEN, CDR2 SYDVKM. In DNA form, the CDR3 reads TGTGCCAGCAGTCCGGGGGGTCGGCTCTCTGGGGCCAACGTCCTGACTTTC. Amino acid sequence: CASSPGGRLSGANVLTF.

This chain connects TRBV7-2 to TRBJ2-2, with 7 bases that match TRBD2. Germline V gene lookup returns CDR1 SGHTA and CDR2 FQGNSA. J gave up 7 bases and V 0 bases, and 2 bases lay outside the gene matches. This CDR3 has 14 amino acids. The DNA for the CDR3 is TGTGCCAGCAGCTTAGCGGGGAGGGACGGGGAGCTGTTTTTT. Its translation is CASSLAGRDGELFF.

The chain uses TRBV7-8 and TRBJ2-2; D possibly corresponds to TRBD1 (5 bases). Looked up from germline, CDR1 is SGHVS and CDR2 is FQNEAQ. Trimming removed 5 bases from V and 5 bases from J, with 12 bases in between. The CDR3 totals 14 residues. The DNA for the CDR3 is TGTGCCAGCAGCCAAACAGGTGATACCGGGGAGCTGTTTTTT. Amino acids: CASSQTGDTGELFF.